This entry lists 27 T cell receptor beta chains sequenced from one sample in a study of beta chain features in type 1 diabetes. cDNA synthesis used the whole RNA isolate, giving expressed TCRB sequences. This table comes from immunoSEQ multiplex PCR, and its TCRdb copy is limited to in-frame clones, with some not included. The sample lists about 400,000 clones, roughly an eighth occurring once. Source material: naive CD4+ T cells from blood. The receptor set was obtained from a man in his late teens or twenties in good health.

The chain has TRBV6-5 and TRBJ2-7; 7 bases are a match to TRBD1. With V trimmed by 5 bases and J by 3 bases, 4 bases remained unmatched. Germline V lookup: CDR1 MNHEY, CDR2 SVGAGI. CDR3 length equals 13 residues. CDR3 nucleotides: TGTGCCAGCAGTAGGGGACAGCGCTACGAGCAGTACTTC. It codes for CASSRGQRYEQYF.

The rearrangement uses TRBV18 and TRBJ1-2; a weak D match, TRBD1 (6 bases). Trimming shortened V by 0 bases and J by 8 bases, and 19 bases separated the two germline ends. The CDR3 runs to 16 residues. From germline, CDR1 is KGHSH and CDR2 LQKENI. The CDR3 here is CASSPPSIQGRAGYTF. The CDR3 DNA reads TGTGCCAGCTCACCACCGTCTATACAGGGAAGGGCCGGCTACACCTTC.

J is TRBJ2-7 and V is TRBV4-3; 7 nucleotides line up with TRBD1. The CDR3 spans 16 residues. Germline values: CDR1 LGHNA, CDR2 YSLEER. With 2 bases clipped from V and 2 bases from J, the junction kept 9 bases outside the gene matches. CDR3 loop: CASSQNQGQDAYEQYF. The CDR3 coding sequence is TGCGCCAGCAGCCAAAACCAAGGACAGGATGCCTACGAGCAGTACTTC.

In its sample, this clone was seen a few times. This chain uses TRBV7-2 with TRBJ1-2; the D is unclear. The CDR3 has 13 amino acids. Trimming took off 3 bases at V and 4 bases at J, with 9 bases between the two ends. The germline gives CDR1 SGHTA, CDR2 FQGNSA. CDR3 residues: CASSFSEPYGYTF. The CDR3 DNA follows: TGTGCCAGCAGCTTTTCGGAGCCCTATGGCTACACCTTC.

This clone was seen ten or more times. This sequence joins TRBV7-9 and TRBJ2-7; weak D call: TRBD1 (5 bases). This CDR3 has 12 residues. CDR1 and CDR2 (germline): SEHNR, FQNEAQ (reference sequence). The germline V and J ends were trimmed by 4 bases and 3 bases, with 7 bases remaining between them. The CDR3 protein is CASSWGVYEQYF. The CDR3 nucleotides read TGTGCCAGCAGCTGGGGCGTCTACGAGCAGTACTTC.

A few counts support this clone. The rearrangement links TRBV11-3 to TRBJ2-3, with D possibly being TRBD1 (5 bases). V dropped 1 base and J dropped 2 bases, with 10 bases sitting between them. This CDR3 contains 15 residues. The germline gives CDR1 SGHNT, CDR2 YENEEA. The CDR3 DNA reads as TGTGCCAGCAGCTTAGGGGTCAGGGACACAGATACGCAGTATTTT. Translated: CASSLGVRDTDTQYF.

Here the CDR3 DNA reads TGTGCCAGCAGCCGAAACAGGGGGCACCAAGAGACCCAGTACTTC. Its translation is CASSRNRGHQETQYF. The V gene is TRBV7-9, the J gene TRBJ2-5, with TRBD1 matching over 9 bases. The CDR3 is 15 residues long. Germline V gene sequence: CDR1 SEHNR, CDR2 FQNEAQ (reference sequence). The junction had 4 bases not matched to a gene; V was cut back by 5 bases and J by 0 bases.

This sequence joins TRBV28 and TRBJ2-1; no reliable D call. Germline loops: CDR1 MDHEN, CDR2 SYDVKM. This CDR3 region has 12 residues. Trimming pared 1 base from V and 10 bases from J, leaving 8 bases between. CDR3 nucleotides: TGTGCCAGCAGTTTATTTCCCGGGGAGCAGTTCTTC. Its translation: CASSLFPGEQFF.

The V gene is TRBV6-5, the J gene TRBJ2-3; 9 bases are a match to TRBD2. Trimming cost V 7 bases and J 5 bases; bases outside gene matches: 10. The germline V gene has CDR1 MNHEY and CDR2 SVGAGI. The CDR3 length is 15 residues. CDR3 in amino acids: CASKTGASGEDTQYF. In DNA, the CDR3 is TGTGCCAGCAAAACCGGGGCTAGCGGGGAAGATACGCAGTATTTT.

The chain uses TRBV28 and TRBJ2-2; 9 nucleotides agree with TRBD1. The germline CDR1 and CDR2 sequences are MDHEN and SYDVKM. The ends lost 4 bases at V and 7 bases at J; junction bases unmatched: 13. This CDR3 is 17 amino acids long. CDR3 bases: TGTGCCAGCAGTTCGGGGACAGGGCTAGTACACGGCGGGGAGCTGTTTTTT. Translated: CASSSGTGLVHGGELFF.

The rearrangement links TRBV27 to TRBJ1-2; 8 nucleotides match TRBD1. This CDR3 comprises 14 residues. With V trimmed by 5 bases and J by 4 bases, 6 bases remained unmatched. Per the germline V gene, CDR1 is MNHEY and CDR2 is SMNVEV (reference sequence). The chain's CDR3 is CASSPYQGAYGYTF. CDR3 bases: TGTGCCAGCAGTCCATACCAGGGGGCCTATGGCTACACCTTC.

Only a few counts were recorded for this clone. The CDR3 DNA follows: TGTGCCAGCAGCTCGGACACCTATGGCTACACCTTC. Translating it yields CASSSDTYGYTF. The rearrangement joins TRBV7-6 to TRBJ1-2; a weak D match, TRBD1 (5 bases). Germline assignment: CDR1 SGHVS and CDR2 FNYEAQ. The CDR3 has 12 residues. V was pared by 4 bases and J by 4 bases, with 7 bases between.

This clone was detected only a few times. This chain uses TRBV5-1 with TRBJ2-7; 7 bases align to TRBD1. The CDR3 covers 15 residues. The germline CDR1 and CDR2 sequences are SGHRS and YFSETQ. The V and J ends lost 0 bases and 3 bases, in that order; junction bases with no gene match: 6. This CDR3 is CASSLGQGPLYEQYF. CDR3 bases: TGCGCCAGCAGCTTGGGACAGGGACCCCTCTACGAGCAGTACTTC.

V and J are TRBV11-2 and TRBJ2-2; D is uncertain. The CDR3 totals 12 residues. The V end lost 5 bases, the J end lost 7 bases, and 8 bases lay between the germline ends. Germline V lookup: CDR1 SGHAT, CDR2 FQNNGV. In nucleotides, the CDR3 is TGTGCCAGCAGCCCCCCCGGCGGGGAGCTGTTTTTT. Translating it yields CASSPPGGELFF.

The CDR3 bases are TGTGCCAGCAGCAACACAGGCCAAGAGACCCAGTACTTC. Protein sequence: CASSNTGQETQYF. The chain couples TRBV2 to TRBJ2-5; weak D call: TRBD1 (5 bases). Trimming cost V 6 bases and J 1 base, with 9 bases left between them. Per germline, CDR1 SNHLY and CDR2 FYNNEI. CDR3 length equals 13 residues.

This chain links TRBV18 with TRBJ1-5, with 11 bases aligning to TRBD1. The CDR3 loop spans 14 amino acids. The germline gives CDR1 KGHSH, CDR2 LQKENI. Unmatched junction bases numbered 3, after V lost 5 bases and J lost 6 bases. CDR3 in amino acids: CASSEGQGVQPQHF. For the CDR3, the DNA is TGTGCCAGCTCAGAGGGACAGGGGGTTCAGCCCCAGCATTTT.

The chain combines TRBV5-4 with TRBJ2-1; 10 nucleotides align to TRBD2. Germline lookup yields CDR1 SGHNT and CDR2 YYREEE (reference sequence). Germline trimming cut 0 bases from V and 2 bases from J; bases unmatched to any gene: 5. CDR3 length: 17 residues. CDR3 amino acids: CASSLGLAGVAYNEQFF. The CDR3 DNA is TGTGCCAGCAGCTTGGGGCTAGCGGGGGTCGCCTACAATGAGCAGTTCTTC. The full variable domain, completed using reference TRBV5-4 and TRBJ2-1, is ETGVTQSPTHLIKTRGQQVTLRCSSQSGHNTVSWYQQALGQGPQFIFQYYREEENGRGNFPPRFSGLQFPNYSSELNVNALELDDSALYLCASSLGLAGVAYNEQFFGPGTRLTVL.

There are a few counts of this clone. This chain uses TRBV9 with TRBJ1-1, with D unclear. The V gene's germline CDR1 is SGDLS and CDR2 YYNGEE. The CDR3 extends over 14 amino acids. Trimming took 0 bases from V and 4 from J, leaving 10 bases between them. CDR3 sequence: CASSVDNGITEAFF. The CDR3 region has the DNA TGTGCCAGCAGCGTAGATAACGGTATCACTGAAGCTTTCTTT.

J is TRBJ2-5 and V is TRBV28; D is ambiguous. Between the trimmed V and J ends, which lost 3 bases and 5 bases, there was a span of 7 bases. Germline V CDR1 and CDR2: MDHEN, SYDVKM. The CDR3 totals 12 residues. CDR3 coding DNA: TGTGCCAGCAGTTTTAGTTGGGAGACCCAGTACTTC. Translated: CASSFSWETQYF.

This clone was seen only a few times. The V call is TRBV5-1, the J call TRBJ2-1; D is possibly TRBD2 (6 bases). Germline loops: CDR1 SGHRS, CDR2 YFSETQ. The V and J ends lost 0 bases and 3 bases respectively, with 10 bases between them. CDR3 length equals 15 residues. In DNA form, the CDR3 reads TGCGCCAGCAGCTTGGCTGTCGGGAGCTACAATGAGCAGTTCTTC. It specifies CASSLAVGSYNEQFF.

This chain links TRBV7-6 with TRBJ1-5, with 10 bases lining up with TRBD1. Germline values: CDR1 SGHVS, CDR2 FNYEAQ. With 6 bases clipped from V and 5 bases from J, the junction kept 4 bases outside the gene matches. This CDR3 has 14 residues. The CDR3 protein is CASSAGQGYQPQHF. CDR3 sequence (DNA): TGTGCCAGCAGTGCGGGACAGGGGTATCAGCCCCAGCATTTT.

V gene TRBV4-3 combines with J gene TRBJ2-3, with 10 bases aligning to TRBD2. Germline CDR1 and CDR2: LGHNA and YSLEER. V lost 0 bases, J lost 2 bases, and 5 bases stayed unmatched. The CDR3 has 17 residues. CDR3 nucleotide sequence: TGCGCCAGCAGCCAAGATCATAGCGGGAGGCCCACAGATACGCAGTATTTT. This gives the protein CASSQDHSGRPTDTQYF.

The CDR3 protein is CASSQDRTGGWDGYTF. DNA of the CDR3: TGTGCCAGCAGCCAAGATAGGACAGGGGGCTGGGATGGCTACACCTTC. V and J are TRBV4-2 and TRBJ1-2; 11 nucleotides agree with TRBD1. The CDR3 sequence is 16 residues long. Germline-derived CDR1 and CDR2 are LGHNA and YNFKEQ. With V trimmed by 0 bases and J by 6 bases, 6 bases remained unmatched.

V and J are TRBV18 and TRBJ1-1, with D tentatively TRBD1 (6 bases). The CDR3 runs to 14 residues. The germline CDR1 and CDR2 sequences are KGHSH and LQKENI. The V end was cut by 6 bases, the J end by 0 bases, with 11 bases between. CDR3 in amino acids: CASSRGQMNTEAFF. The CDR3, as DNA: TGTGCCAGCTCCCGAGGACAGATGAACACTGAAGCTTTCTTT. Full variable domain (outside the CDR3, taken from reference TRBV18 and TRBJ1-1): NAGVMQNPRHLVRRRGQEARLRCSPMKGHSHVYWYRQLPEEGLKFMVYLQKENIIDESGMPKERFSAEFPKEGPSILRIQQVVRGDSAAYFCASSRGQMNTEAFFGQGTRLTVV.

The chain employs TRBV28 and TRBJ2-2; a possible D gene is TRBD2 (5 bases). Looked up from germline, CDR1 is MDHEN and CDR2 is SYDVKM. V was shortened by 6 bases and J by 7 bases, with 12 bases between the two germline ends. The CDR3 is made up of 13 amino acids. CDR3 sequence: CASRPRGNGELFF. The CDR3, as DNA: TGTGCCAGCAGGCCTCGAGGGAACGGGGAGCTGTTTTTT.

The V and J genes are TRBV27 and TRBJ2-7; TRBD1 matches at 11 bases. The CDR3 covers 16 residues. Germline CDR1 and CDR2: MNHEY and SMNVEV (reference sequence). V shed 5 bases, J shed 0 bases, and the junction held 6 bases outside the gene matches. This CDR3 reads CASSLRGQGDSYEQYF. The CDR3 DNA reads TGTGCCAGCAGTCTTCGGGGACAGGGGGACTCCTACGAGCAGTACTTC.

This clone appeared a few times. The chain is built from TRBV9 and TRBJ2-7; 8 bases align to TRBD2. The CDR3 consists of 17 residues. The V gene end was trimmed by 0 bases and the J gene end by 2 bases; junction bases not matched to a gene: 10. CDR1 is SGDLS and CDR2 is YYNGEE in the germline V gene. CDR3 residues: CASSVGASGPPPYEQYF. The CDR3 DNA is TGTGCCAGCAGCGTAGGGGCTAGCGGGCCCCCCCCCTACGAGCAGTACTTC.